The 25 T cell receptor beta chains presented below share a single source sample, sequenced in a study of cytomegalovirus exposure and HLA in healthy donors. Amplification used 60 Vbeta primers and 13 Jbeta primers. TCRdb's copy holds only in-frame clones and misses some; the assay was immunoSEQ multiplex PCR. The sample has 90,000 to 150,000 clones, around three quarters seen once. Sample: PBMCs. All receptors derive from a man between 18 and 35 years old in good health and CMV-seropositive.

J is TRBJ1-1 and V is TRBV19; maybe TRBD1 (6 bases). The CDR3 is 18 amino acids. CDR1 and CDR2 (germline): LNHDA, SQIVND (reference sequence). V lost 4 bases, J lost 5 bases, and 26 bases lay in between. The CDR3 DNA reads TGTGCCAGTAGTACCTGGGGACCTTCCGACAGGTTGGAAACTGAAGCTTTCTTT. This encodes CASSTWGPSDRLETEAFF.

This sequence joins TRBV12-5 and TRBJ1-4, with D unclear. From germline, CDR1 is LGHNT and CDR2 FRNRAP. V was clipped by 6 bases and J by 8 bases, with 16 bases between them. The CDR3 consists of 14 residues. CDR3: CASGRGFPQEKLFF. DNA for the CDR3: TGTGCTAGTGGAAGAGGGTTTCCCCAGGAAAAACTGTTTTTT.

The chain carries TRBV29-1 and TRBJ2-2, with 8 bases matching TRBD2. Germline CDR1 reads SQVTM; CDR2 reads ANQGSEA. Germline trimming cut 6 bases from V and 0 bases from J; bases unmatched to any gene: 6. CDR3 size: 15 residues. This chain's CDR3 is CSVALAGSNTGELFF. In nucleotides, the CDR3 is TGCAGCGTAGCTTTAGCGGGATCGAACACCGGGGAGCTGTTTTTT.

This chain connects TRBV27 to TRBJ1-2, with a tentative D call TRBD1 (6 bases). Looked up from germline, CDR1 is MNHEY and CDR2 is SMNVEV (reference sequence). V was cut by 6 bases and J by 6 bases, with 14 bases left in between. The CDR3 extends over 13 amino acids. The CDR3 DNA reads as TGTGCCAGCAGCCGCCCAGGGGACAATGGCTACACCTTC. Its protein is CASSRPGDNGYTF.

V usage is TRBV10-1 and J usage is TRBJ2-1; 10 nucleotides line up with TRBD2. Trimming cost V 7 bases and J 8 bases; bases outside gene matches: 5. Germline V gene lookup returns CDR1 WNHNN and CDR2 SYGVQD (reference sequence). CDR3 size: 13 residues. The CDR3 DNA reads TGCGCCAGCACGAAGCGGGAGGGACATGAGCAGTTCTTC. Translation gives CASTKREGHEQFF.

V is TRBV6-1 and J is TRBJ2-7, with 8 nucleotides matching TRBD1. CDR3 length: 15 amino acids. Unmatched junction bases numbered 6, after V lost 5 bases and J lost 0 bases. Germline V gene sequence: CDR1 MNHNS, CDR2 SASEGT. The CDR3 DNA reads as TGTGCCAGCAGTCTCCAGGGGGCTAGCTCCTACGAGCAGTACTTC. Protein sequence: CASSLQGASSYEQYF.

This sequence joins TRBV10-3 and TRBJ1-4, with D perhaps TRBD1 (6 bases). The CDR3 consists of 14 residues. Trimming took off 6 bases at V and 6 bases at J, with 14 bases between the two ends. Per germline, CDR1 ENHRY and CDR2 SYGVKD. CDR3 DNA sequence: TGTGCCATCAGGGACAGTCTTTGGGATGAAAAACTGTTTTTT. The encoded protein is CAIRDSLWDEKLFF.

DNA for the CDR3: TGTGCCAGCAGTTACGAACAGGGTCGGGCTGAAGCTTTCTTT. Translation: CASSYEQGRAEAFF. The chain joins TRBV6-5 to TRBJ1-1; a weak D match, TRBD1 (6 bases). This CDR3 contains 14 residues. Trimming cost V 2 bases and J 6 bases, with 13 bases left between them. From germline, CDR1 is MNHEY and CDR2 SVGAGI.

The chain is built from TRBV9 and TRBJ2-7, with 8 bases aligning to TRBD2. The CDR3 totals 16 residues. V was clipped by 3 bases and J by 0 bases; unmatched bases: 8. The germline V gene encodes CDR1 SGDLS and CDR2 YYNGEE. The CDR3 reads CASSGESGGRSYEQYF. CDR3 nucleotide sequence: TGTGCCAGCAGCGGGGAAAGCGGGGGCCGCTCCTACGAGCAGTACTTC.

This clone was seen a few times. The V gene is TRBV5-1, the J gene TRBJ2-5; 11 nucleotides match TRBD1. From germline, CDR1 is SGHRS and CDR2 YFSETQ. V gave up 4 bases and J gave up 5 bases; unmatched junction bases: 4. CDR3 length: 14 amino acids. CDR3 in amino acids: CASSAGQGGETQYF. The CDR3 DNA sequence: TGCGCCAGCAGCGCGGGACAGGGGGGGGAGACCCAGTACTTC.

This clone was recorded once. The gene calls are TRBV12-5 and TRBJ1-1, with 8 bases matching TRBD1. CDR3 size: 15 residues. Trimming at V came to 6 bases and at J to 0 bases, leaving 6 bases not matched to a gene. Germline V gene data show CDR1 as LGHNT and CDR2 as FRNRAP. The CDR3 here is CASGLTGDMNTEAFF. CDR3 nucleotide sequence: TGTGCTAGTGGCCTGACAGGGGACATGAACACTGAAGCTTTCTTT.

CDR3 bases: TGTGCCAGTTCCAGGGGGGCTCCTCAAGAGACCCAGTACTTC. This codes for CASSRGAPQETQYF. J is TRBJ2-5 and V is TRBV6-5, with D maybe TRBD1 (7 bases). The CDR3 is 14 residues long. V gave up 9 bases and J gave up 2 bases, with 16 bases separating them. The V gene's germline CDR1 is MNHEY and CDR2 SVGAGI.

The CDR3 coding sequence is TGTGCCAGCAGCTCTGGACTAACCCAAAAATTCGGGTACAATGAGCAGTTCTTC. It codes for CASSSGLTQKFGYNEQFF. The chain carries TRBV11-3 and TRBJ2-1, with D possibly matching TRBD2 (6 bases). The CDR3 loop spans 18 amino acids. The V gene lost 4 bases and the J gene lost 4 bases, with 23 bases spanning the gap. Germline V CDR1 and CDR2: SGHNT, YENEEA.

The V and J genes are TRBV4-2 and TRBJ1-1; D not certain. The V gene's germline CDR1 is LGHNA and CDR2 YNFKEQ. The CDR3 extends over 12 amino acids. V lost 6 bases, J lost 10 bases, and 15 bases lay in between. The DNA for the CDR3 is TGTGCCAGCAGAAGAGGGAGAGAGGGAGCTTTCTTT. It is translated as CASRRGREGAFF.

CDR3 coding DNA: TGCGCCAGCAGCTTGGAATCAAGCGGAGCTGGTTCTGGCTACACCTTC. Its protein product is CASSLESSGAGSGYTF. The V call is TRBV5-1, the J call TRBJ1-2; no clear D gene. The CDR3 is 16 amino acids. V lost 0 bases and J 7 bases, leaving 19 bases between the germline ends. The germline CDR1 and CDR2 sequences are SGHRS and YFSETQ.

The rearrangement uses TRBV19 and TRBJ1-1; TRBD1 aligns across 9 bases. J lost 5 bases, V lost 0 bases, and 4 bases had no gene match. This CDR3 comprises 15 residues. The germline CDR1 and CDR2 sequences are LNHDA and SQIVND (reference sequence). The CDR3: CASSIDGTGRTEAFF. In nucleotides, the CDR3 is TGTGCCAGTAGTATAGATGGGACAGGGAGGACTGAAGCTTTCTTT.

J is TRBJ1-6 and V is TRBV5-1; D remains unclear. This CDR3 comprises 14 residues. Between the trimmed V and J ends, which lost 0 bases and 10 bases, there was a span of 11 bases. CDR1 SGHRS and CDR2 YFSETQ come from the germline V gene. CDR3: CASSLEGFGSPLHF. DNA of the CDR3: TGCGCCAGCAGCTTGGAAGGCTTCGGGTCACCCCTCCACTTT. The complete variable domain, with remaining parts taken from reference TRBV5-1 and TRBJ1-6, reads KAGVTQTPRYLIKTRGQQVTLSCSPISGHRSVSWYQQTPGQGLQFLFEYFSETQRNKGNFPGRFSGRQFSNSRSEMNVSTLELGDSALYLCASSLEGFGSPLHFGNGTRLTVT.

In DNA form, the CDR3 reads TGCAGCGTCGGACGGACAGGGGGAAATGAAAAACTGTTTTTT. Translation gives CSVGRTGGNEKLFF. The chain employs TRBV29-1 and TRBJ1-4; 10 bases match TRBD1. Trimming removed 6 bases from V and 5 bases from J; junction bases left unmatched: 6. The germline V gene has CDR1 SQVTM and CDR2 ANQGSEA. The CDR3 extends over 14 amino acids. The variable domain in full, completed from reference TRBV29-1 and TRBJ1-4, reads SAVISQKPSRDICQRGTSLTIQCQVDSQVTMMFWYRQQPGQSLTLIATANQGSEATYESGFVIDKFPISRPNLTFSTLTVSNMSPEDSSIYLCSVGRTGGNEKLFFGSGTQLSVL.

The chain couples TRBV2 to TRBJ2-1, with a weak D call TRBD1 (6 bases). The CDR3 extends over 19 amino acids. Trimming left V 4 bases short and J 10 bases short, with 32 bases between. Germline CDR1 reads SNHLY; CDR2 reads FYNNEI. The CDR3 is CASSGVPRQVRSSPGEQFF. The CDR3 DNA reads TGTGCCAGCAGTGGGGTTCCCCGACAGGTACGATCATCCCCGGGGGAGCAGTTCTTC.

This clone was seen once. CDR3 amino acids: CASSPGTGRNEQFF. The CDR3 nucleotides read TGTGCCAGCAGCCCCGGGACAGGGAGGAATGAGCAGTTCTTC. The V gene is TRBV7-3, the J gene TRBJ2-1; 9 positions match TRBD1. The length of the CDR3 is 14 residues. V shed 5 bases and J 7 bases; nucleotides not matched to a gene: 6. Germline values: CDR1 SGHTA, CDR2 FQGTGA.

The V and J genes are TRBV15 and TRBJ2-5; no clear D. V dropped 0 bases and J dropped 5 bases, with 10 bases sitting between them. The germline CDR1 and CDR2 sequences are LNHNV and YYDKDF (reference sequence). This CDR3 has 14 amino acids. In DNA, the CDR3 is TGTGCCACCAGCAGAGATCGGGTATCGGAGACCCAGTACTTC. Its protein is CATSRDRVSETQYF.

J is TRBJ2-7 and V is TRBV4-1; 7 bases match TRBD1. Germline CDR1 and CDR2: MGHRA and YSYEKL. After removal of 1 base from V and 6 bases from J, the junction contained 0 bases not matched to a gene. There are 12 residues in the CDR3. CDR3 DNA: TGCGCCAGCAGCCAAGGGGACAGCGAGCAGTACTTC. This gives the protein CASSQGDSEQYF.

The CDR3 DNA is TGTGCCAGCAGTCGCGGGTTACCGGGAAACATTCAGTACTTC. This codes for CASSRGLPGNIQYF. The chain links TRBV7-8 to TRBJ2-4; D might be TRBD2 (5 bases). The CDR3 consists of 14 residues. Germline values: CDR1 SGHVS, CDR2 FQNEAQ. V gave up 6 bases and J gave up 6 bases, with 15 bases separating them.

The V gene is TRBV15, the J gene TRBJ1-1, with a possible D match to TRBD1 (5 bases). This CDR3 is 16 amino acids long. Per the germline V gene, CDR1 is LNHNV and CDR2 is YYDKDF (reference sequence). Trimming cost V 2 bases and J 0 bases, with 13 bases left between them. The CDR3 nucleotides are TGTGCCACCAGCAGATTCCGATGGGGGGTGAACACTGAAGCTTTCTTT. It yields the protein CATSRFRWGVNTEAFF.

This sequence joins TRBV7-6 and TRBJ2-6; 9 nucleotides match TRBD1. Germline V gene data show CDR1 as SGHVS and CDR2 as FNYEAQ. V was clipped by 4 bases and J by 1 base; unmatched bases: 5. CDR3 length equals 17 residues. CDR3 coding DNA: TGTGCCAGCAGCTCCGGGACAGGGCTTTCTGGGGCCAACGTCCTGACTTTC. This translates into CASSSGTGLSGANVLTF. Variable domain in full (rest from reference TRBV7-6 and TRBJ2-6): GAGVSQSPRYKVTKRGQDVALRCDPISGHVSLYWYRQALGQGPEFLTYFNYEAQQDKSGLPNDRFSAERPEGSISTLTIQRTEQRDSAMYRCASSSGTGLSGANVLTFGAGSRLTVL.